This TCR beta chain was retrieved from a study of T cell responses to AZD1222 COVID-19 vaccine. Notes on the study in general: Baseline serostatus was positive in only a handful of AZD1222 recipients. No repertoire was sampled before or during the peak T cell response, only after it. Spike-specific TCR breadth and depth grew following two AZD1222 doses. Donors were mostly white British, more females; clonal diversity possibly underestimated.

Note on this clone: As yet, its antigen is unknown.

Sequencing used immunoSEQ multiplex PCR; TCRdb keeps in-frame clones, though not all of them. The sample comprises around 87,000 clones, approximately 90% of which are singletons, and 22% rests with the top ten. V was cut by 4 bases and J by 7 bases, with 19 bases left in between. The CDR3 runs 16 residues. Germline V gives CDR1 LGHDT, CDR2 YNNKEL (reference sequence). V is TRBV3-1 (or the pseudogene TRBV3-2) and J is TRBJ1-4; TRBD1 is a possible D gene (6 bases). This receptor was taken from an adult in good health. The material was peripheral blood, obtained on day 0 of AZD1222 vaccination. The CDR3 loop reads CASSPRGAGVGEKLFF. CDR3 bases: TGTGCCAGCAGCCCACGAGGGGCAGGGGTCGGTGAAAAACTGTTTTTT.